This T cell receptor beta chain was identified in a study of cytomegalovirus exposure and HLA in healthy donors (dated by TCRdb to 2015 to 2018). Broadly, across the study: In an earlier analysis of approximately 640 of the donors, 276 Gb of sequence data and some 120 million unique TCR beta sequences from about 180 million T cells were reported. Approximately 310 gigabases of sequencing data and 75 million to 85 million unique TCR sequences made up an early release that covered 500 to 700 HLA-typed donors. The genetic ancestry cluster associated with self-reported Caucasian donors included around 76% of the roughly 380 genotyped donors. The study aimed to test whether cataloging public T cell receptors could reveal signatures of past pathogen exposure. The T cell repertoires of 700 or so subjects were profiled by immunosequencing and related to cytomegalovirus serostatus. In addition to the first cohort of roughly 670 subjects, a separate validation cohort of approximately 130 different subjects was used. The study combined high-throughput TCR immunosequencing, statistical association of individual TCRs with disease status, and machine learning to predict cytomegalovirus infection status. A later analysis re-analyzed previously published TCR beta repertoires from about 730 donors and added high-resolution HLA genotyping to study TCR occurrence patterns. The later analysis used no new phenotypic data to find candidate immune exposures, relying instead on TCR beta sequences and their occurrence across donors. An earlier analysis of some 500 of the donors used high-throughput TCR beta sequencing to judge whether each TCR beta V gene segment behaved as functional or pseudogenic. Alongside the repertoire data, information on donor age, sex, ethnicity and CMV serostatus was compiled. A later genetic analysis used genome-wide SNP genotypes for about 60% of the roughly 700 donors, treating that subset as a discovery cohort. All discovery cohort repertoires had been generated using a single sequencing platform. HLA typing included class I and class II loci at four-digit resolution. Typing coverage varied by locus: roughly 629-640 donors for A, B, C, DRB1 and DQB1; 522 for DQA1; some 610 for DPA1; fewer than 480 for DPB1. Roughly 5 DR-DQ haplotypes were treated as single units for association and clustering because of strong linkage in the cohort. Among approximately 370 genotyped donors of the cohort, an average of about 220,000 unique TCR beta nucleotide sequences was sequenced per donor, of which approximately 18% were non-productive.

Remarks on this clone: This receptor's antigen is unknown. Base qualities are not provided; no much larger clone lies one nucleotide away.

CDR1 and CDR2, looked up from the germline V gene (reference sequence), are SEHNR and FQNEAQ. Trimming at the junction amounts to 2 bases on V and 0 bases on J, and the germline ends lie 8 bases apart. There are 15 amino acids in the CDR3, from cysteine to phenylalanine inclusive. Left in the record is the CDR3 DNA by itself, 45 bases read in frame from the first base. The cohort comprised fewer than 750 healthy bone marrow donors. All cohort members were sampled while nominally healthy, although unrecorded immune exposures were likely present. The donor tested CMV seronegative and was one of the 352 seronegative cohort members. A peripheral blood sample was provided by each donor, and peripheral blood mononuclear cells were used for TCR beta sequencing. Genomic DNA extraction from the blood cell samples was performed with the Qiagen DNeasy Blood Extraction Kit. The library came from the immunoSEQ multiplex PCR assay. For the multiplex PCR, a mixture combining 60 forward primers for TCR Vbeta segments and 13 reverse primers for TCR Jbeta segments was used. The CDR3 region of rearranged TCR beta genes was amplified from genomic DNA by a multiplex PCR assay. Amplified TCR beta libraries were sequenced as 87-base-pair reads on the Illumina HiSeq System. The authors' pipeline ran thus. A later analysis counted tens of millions of unique TCR beta chains across the 690 or so repertoires, and some 12 million of these chains were shared by at least two donors. Raw reads were error-corrected and collapsed into unique sequences with a nearest-neighbor algorithm that merged closely related sequences to remove PCR and sequencing errors. To assign V, D and J gene segments, CDR3 sequences were aligned to IMGT reference sequences. For a sequence to be retained, at least a six-nucleotide match to both a V gene segment and a J gene segment was required. A rearrangement counted as productive if the CDR3 had no stop codons and remained in frame with V and J, and every other rearrangement counted as non-productive. CDR3 was defined according to IMGT convention as the region running from the second conserved V-encoded cysteine to the conserved J-encoded phenylalanine. Sequences without an unambiguous match to a single V gene segment were excluded from the earlier analysis of 500 to 700 of the donors. In an earlier analysis of approximately 500 of the donors, a V segment was called functional when productive rearrangements were above 56.7%, and segregating when the standard deviation between donors exceeded 5%. A statistical classification framework was built to diagnose cytomegalovirus status from the catalog of TCR beta chain sequences. V and J gene assignment, in a later analysis, came from comparing TCR nucleotide sequences with IMGT/GENE-DB human TR gene sequences. In a later analysis, CDR3 sequences and most-parsimonious VDJ recombination scenarios were assigned using the TCRdist pipeline. In a later analysis, each TCR beta chain was defined by its CDR3 amino acid sequence together with its V-gene family, and reads without a unique V-gene family were excluded. As a way to deal with suspected cross-contamination and a sequencing artifact, a later analysis dropped under 600 nucleotide sequences that were highly shared and had low generation probability. For each public chain, a later analysis derived a clonal expansion index from normalized ranks of inferred template counts within each repertoire. A later analysis computed generation probabilities with a VDJ recombination model fitted to out-of-frame rearrangements, and checked the results against IGoR. A later analysis scored TCR-TCR, TCR-HLA and TCR-CMV co-occurrence with hypergeometric tests, applying a repertoire-size bias correction to TCR pairs. To estimate false discovery rates, a later analysis permuted the HLA or CMV assignments 20 times. In a later analysis, co-occurring TCRs were grouped using DBSCAN, with TCRdist sequence similarity added in when clustering inside HLA-allele-positive subsets. For co-occurrence clustering, repertoires with fewer than 30,000 or more than 120,000 public chains were excluded, along with several repertoires with anomalous nucleotide sharing. TCRdb carries this immuneACCESS record with in-frame sequences only. Its versions omit some clonotypes, under half of them owing to an unresolved V gene in the studies checked, with the rest unexplained. The V and J calls and the clone size are those of that table, but D and trimming were determined from the DNA. Present in this sample are around 140,000 clones, about 77% of which were seen just once. The top ten clonotypes cover around 1.3% of the sample.

Points the paper makes about the study in general: A further reported finding was that TCR beta sequences accurately predicted the HLA-A and HLA-B alleles for most subjects in the first cohort. While some public TCRs were present in many individuals, most TCR sequences turned up only very rarely across donors. The 87-base-pair reads could not distinguish some IMGT-functional V segments, including TRBV6-2 and TRBV6-3, so those segments were excluded. The classifier was reported to diagnose cytomegalovirus status with high specificity and sensitivity in both the original and validation cohorts. Only TCR beta chains were sequenced in this cohort, and the absence of alpha or paired-chain data limited detectable features. In vitro tests confirmed that a few of the cytomegalovirus-associated TCR beta chains recognize cytomegalovirus antigens. Presence/absence analyses assumed roughly uniform sequencing depth across donors, an assumption that may not hold. Because counts were too low, seventeen rarely observed V segments, including chromosome 9 orphons, were excluded from the earlier analysis of 587 of the donors. In a later analysis, several top co-occurrence clusters were reported to appear linked to parvovirus B19, influenza, CMV and Epstein-Barr virus. Correlated functional status among segregating V segments might reflect linkage disequilibrium, but an unknown experimental factor could not be ruled out. An earlier analysis of around 540 of the donors showed that most TCR beta V segments appeared in productive rearrangements either about 87% or about 30% of the time, which broadly matched IMGT annotations. A later analysis associated 17,000 or so TCR beta sequences with specific HLA alleles at a false discovery rate of 0.05. Because HLA typing was unavailable for some donors at each locus, only the typed subset was used in association tests. It was suggested by the authors that the approach could potentially be generalized to other disease states and immunological phenotypes. The sequencing pipeline was judged likely to have produced a cluster of highly shared sequence variants as a technical artifact. In a later analysis, most CMV-associated TCR beta chains were found to appear HLA-restricted, with HLA associations seemingly driven largely by CMV exposure. A later genetic analysis associated a missense DCLRE1C variant with V-gene and J-gene trimming of TCR beta chains, and an independent cohort replicated the association. CMV serostatus was the only immune exposure information available for the cohort. A later genetic analysis reported fewer N-insertions in productive TCRs among donors in an Asian-associated ancestry cluster than the approximately 670-donor mean. A later analysis found that HLA-associated TCR beta chains were more clonally expanded and had lower generation probabilities than equally common non-associated chains. In a later analysis, TCR association rates were found to vary across HLA loci, with the most associated TCRs seen for DRB1 alleles and the fewest for HLA-C alleles. A total of about 180 TCR beta chains were listed by the study as associated with cytomegalovirus. When HLA alleles, especially DR and DQ, strongly co-occurred, attributing TCR associations to individual alleles was difficult.

The chain links TRBV7-9 with TRBJ1-3; no D gene call is confident. This sequence was found in a woman in her thirties or forties in good health and CMV-seronegative. The sample was PBMCs. Here is the DNA: TGTGCCAGCAGCTTAATGGGGAGCTCTGGAAACACCATATATTTT. Its protein product is CASSLMGSSGNTIYF.